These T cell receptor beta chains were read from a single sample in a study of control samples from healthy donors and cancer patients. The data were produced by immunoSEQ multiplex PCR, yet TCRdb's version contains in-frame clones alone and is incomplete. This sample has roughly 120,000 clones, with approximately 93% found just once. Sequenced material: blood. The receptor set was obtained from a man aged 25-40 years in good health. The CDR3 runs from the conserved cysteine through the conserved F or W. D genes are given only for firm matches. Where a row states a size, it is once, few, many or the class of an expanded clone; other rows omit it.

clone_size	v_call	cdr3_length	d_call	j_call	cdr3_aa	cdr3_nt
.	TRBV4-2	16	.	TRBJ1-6	CASSQDTAGPNSPLHF	TGTGCCAGCAGCCAAGACACGGCAGGGCCGAATTCACCCCTCCACTTT
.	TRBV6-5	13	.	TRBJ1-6	CASRQGLGSPLHF	TGTGCCAGCAGGCAGGGTTTAGGTTCACCCCTCCACTTT
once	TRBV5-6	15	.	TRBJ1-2	CASNPGGRYNYGYTF	TGTGCCAGCAACCCGGGGGGCAGATATAACTATGGCTACACCTTC
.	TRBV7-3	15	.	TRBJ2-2	CASSAVPTNTGELFF	TGTGCCAGCAGCGCGGTCCCGACGAACACCGGGGAGCTGTTTTTT
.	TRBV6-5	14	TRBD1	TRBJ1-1	CASRRQGWDTEAFF	TGTGCCAGCAGACGACAGGGGTGGGACACTGAAGCTTTCTTT
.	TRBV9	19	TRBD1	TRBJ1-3	CASSKTPGQGAAVGNTIYF	TGTGCCAGCAGTAAGACACCGGGACAGGGGGCGGCGGTTGGAAACACCATATATTTT
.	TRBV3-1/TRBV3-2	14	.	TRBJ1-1	CASSPYGSAVEAFF	TGTGCCAGCAGCCCATATGGGTCAGCGGTTGAAGCTTTCTTT
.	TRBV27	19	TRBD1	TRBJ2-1	CASSPRGTGTGGPYNEQFF	TGTGCCAGCAGCCCACGGGGAACCGGGACAGGGGGCCCCTACAATGAGCAGTTCTTC
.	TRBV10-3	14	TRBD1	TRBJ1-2	CAISESPGGYGYTF	TGTGCCATCAGTGAGTCGCCAGGGGGCTATGGCTACACCTTC
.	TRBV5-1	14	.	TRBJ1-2	CASSLTDTNYGYTF	TGCGCCAGCAGCTTGACGGACACTAACTATGGCTACACCTTC
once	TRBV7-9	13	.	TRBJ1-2	CASSQTGLQGYTF	TGTGCCAGCAGCCAAACAGGTCTGCAAGGCTACACCTTC
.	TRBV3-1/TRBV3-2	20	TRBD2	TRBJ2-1	CASSQDLRGESTSSYNEQFF	TGTGCCAGCAGCCAAGATCTACGGGGGGAATCAACAAGCTCCTACAATGAGCAGTTCTTC
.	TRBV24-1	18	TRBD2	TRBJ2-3	CATSDPSGGAVGTDTQYF	TGTGCCACCAGTGATCCTAGCGGGGGGGCAGTGGGCACAGATACGCAGTATTTT
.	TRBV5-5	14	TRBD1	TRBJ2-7	CASSPAGGSYEQYF	TGTGCCAGCAGCCCCGCAGGGGGCTCCTACGAGCAGTACTTC